Sequencing of this T cell receptor beta chain was carried out in a study of T cells in Graves' hyperthyroidism and ophthalmopathy (dated by TCRdb to the late 2010s). Context from the whole study: TCR V-J signatures able to tell the groups apart were searched for in a discovery cohort of 100 patients, of whom 43 had Graves' ophthalmopathy and about 55 had stable Graves' hyperthyroidism. TCR Vbeta CDR3 sequencing of fewer than 150 peripheral blood samples (over 40 ophthalmopathy, 75 to 80 hyperthyroidism and around 17 progressor patients) is reported in the paper. The 90 or so discovery patients were randomly split 7:3 into training and test sets. In addition, the study compared T-cell repertoires in thyroid tissue and in blood from several Graves' hyperthyroidism patients. After blood sampling, hyperthyroidism patients were treated with methimazole at a starting dose of 30 mg daily, and ophthalmopathy patients were treated with high-dose intravenous methylprednisolone. Whether ophthalmopathy could be predicted prospectively was tested in an independent validation cohort made up of approximately 19 hyperthyroidism patients plus 17 patients who later progressed to ophthalmopathy.

Of note for this clonotype: Its cognate antigen has yet to be identified. Per-base qualities were not stored, and no clone one base away is much larger.

Any patient with an uncontrolled infection, another autoimmune disease, pregnancy or lactation was excluded. Diagnoses were established on the basis of clinical symptoms, serum thyroxine and TRAb, thyroid ultrasound, and orbital computed tomography. Total RNA was extracted using Trizol reagent, and RNA quality was assessed on an Agilent 2100 Bioanalyzer. TCR beta CDR3 regions were amplified from RNA transcripts. For the first round of RT-PCR on the TCR CDR3, the HTBI primer set was used together with the Qiagen OneStep RT-PCR kit. A second multiplex PCR round built the libraries, followed by size selection and purification. The libraries were sequenced on an Illumina HiSeq2000 using paired-end 100 bp reads. On the authors' methods: SOAPnuke was used to process the raw data, throwing out any read that contained adapters or uncalled bases, had a mean Phred below 15, or lacked an exact constant-primer or identifier match. COPE v1.2.5 was used to merge high-quality paired reads, and clonotypes were defined as unique nucleotide sequences. Clonotypes were aligned to IMGT TRBV, TRBD and TRBJ reference segments using MiTCR v1.1. Only V-J combinations with frequency above 0.0001, covering about 99% of repertoires, were analysed. The TCS score was defined as F50 (clonal expansion) divided by E x V (chaos), with BLOSUM62-based TCRdist calculated between CDR3 peptides within each V-J. Welch's t-statistics and random forest reduced around 520 V-J features to about 13, which were used in a naive Bayes classifier (R e1071). Thyroid-blood repertoire similarity was quantified with the Morisita-Horn index. TCRdb's own reprocessing of the public reads used fastp at Q25 and MiXCR and kept productive beta chains. Duplicate CDR3 protein sequences are folded into a single record with the most common DNA and genes. The V and J calls were determined by TCRdb, not by the authors. The sample table records 600,000 to 700,000 distinct CDR3 sequences; about 45% of these occur just once. The ten largest make up approximately 7.2% of the sample.

The CDR1 and CDR2 encoded by the germline V gene (reference sequence) are SEHNR and FQNEAQ. V is reduced by 6 bases and J by 4 bases, leaving a spacing of 15 bases between them. The CDR3 holds 14 amino acids from the cysteine to the phenylalanine. Only CDR3 DNA remains: 42 bases, in frame from the first base. Study-wide conclusions, independent of this receptor: No statistical method was used to fix the sample size in advance, and group allocation was not hidden from the investigators. Ophthalmopathy was separated from stable hyperthyroidism by a 13 V-J signature model, with just over 85% sensitivity and roughly 81% specificity obtained in cross-validation and 80%/75% obtained in testing. In validation, progression to ophthalmopathy was predicted by the model with 55% to 71% sensitivity and roughly 72% specificity, a median of approximately 6.5 months before onset. Most expanded thyroid clonotypes (frequency above 0.001) were also found in blood, which suggests that blood repertoires may mirror thyroid immune responses.

The sample consisted of peripheral blood or thyroid tissue (not recorded which). The receptor was derived from an adult man with Graves' disease, either hyperthyroidism or ophthalmopathy (not recorded which). The chain employs TRBV7-9 and TRBJ1-2; the best D guess is TRBD1, with 6 bases matching. The CDR3 reads CASRLHRVGYGYTF. The bases read TGTGCCAGCAGACTCCACAGGGTTGGCTATGGCTACACCTTC.